This TCR beta chain came from a study of T cells after yellow fever vaccination. About the research overall: Preparation of the low-cell-number fractions used SMART-Seq v4 Ultra Low Input.

Study-level results: In FACS-sorted repertoires, abundant clonotypes from the bulk population could appear as contaminants. A weaker secondary response peaked on day 5, the primary on day 15.

The length of the CDR3 is 14 residues. Germline V lookup: CDR1 DFQATT, CDR2 SNEGSKA (reference sequence). Production of TCR cDNA was by 5'RACE template switching, which also added a universal primer site and UMIs. TCRdb itself ran the 5' RACE reads through MiXCR, one entry per CDR3 protein. The sample lists about 400,000 distinct CDR3 sequences; around 6.5% were seen once. This clonotype has more than one count but fewer than ten. What it binds is not known. Its ends do not fully match the called genes, so a read error is possible. The chain joins TRBV20-1 to TRBJ1-4; TRBD1 matches at 7 bases. This receptor was obtained from a man aged 25 to 40 who received the YFV17D yellow fever vaccine. Sequencing used PBMCs, obtained 5 days after the yellow fever booster vaccination. As DNA, the CDR3 is TGCTGTGCTAGCCCCGGGACAGCGAATGAAAAACTGTTTTTT. This codes for CCASPGTANEKLFF.